These T cell receptor beta chains were read from a single sample in a study of T-cell memory formation after mild COVID-19. TCRdb independently ran MiXCR on the 5' RACE reads; one entry per CDR3 protein. The data show tens of thousands of distinct CDR3 sequences, around 16% seen once. The specimen was PBMCs or a T cell subset sorted from them (not recorded which). These receptor sequences come from a young man who had mild COVID-19 (a few samples of this study predate the infection). Cell type and time point are not known. Each CDR3 is given with its conserved first and last residue. D genes are given only for firm matches. Clone sizes are given selectively: once, few, many, or a class where the clone is expanded.

D gene: .
V gene: TRBV6-5
J gene: TRBJ2-5
clone size: few
CDR3 DNA: TGTGCCAGCACCAAAGTCGCTGGGTGGCGAGAGACCCAGTACTTC
CDR3 protein: CASTKVAGWRETQYF

D gene: TRBD2
V gene: TRBV11-2
J gene: TRBJ2-3
clone size: .
CDR3 DNA: TGTGCCACCCGGGGGGGCCGAGAAGATACGCAGTATTTT
CDR3 protein: CATRGGREDTQYF

D gene: .
V gene: TRBV6-5
J gene: TRBJ2-2
clone size: .
CDR3 DNA: TGTGCCAGCAGTTACTCGGGGGCGACACCGTTCACCGGGGAGCTGTTTTTT
CDR3 protein: CASSYSGATPFTGELFF

D gene: .
V gene: TRBV4-3
J gene: TRBJ2-2
clone size: .
CDR3 DNA: TGCGCCAGCAGCCAAGATCCAAATCACTCGGGGGAGCTGTTTTTT
CDR3 protein: CASSQDPNHSGELFF

D gene: .
V gene: TRBV4-1
J gene: TRBJ1-2
clone size: .
CDR3 DNA: TGCGCCAGCAGCGAGCGGACAGCCGGGTACTATGGCTACACCTTC
CDR3 protein: CASSERTAGYYGYTF

D gene: TRBD1
V gene: TRBV25-1
J gene: TRBJ2-5
clone size: few
CDR3 DNA: TGTGCCAGCAGTGATCCGCGACAGGGTGCCCGGGAGACCCAGTACTTC
CDR3 protein: CASSDPRQGARETQYF

D gene: TRBD2
V gene: TRBV6-5
J gene: TRBJ2-1
clone size: .
CDR3 DNA: TGTGCCAGCAACCCGGGACTAGCGGGGTACAATGAGCAGTTCTTC
CDR3 protein: CASNPGLAGYNEQFF

D gene: .
V gene: TRBV4-3
J gene: TRBJ1-6
clone size: .
CDR3 DNA: TGCGCCAGCAGCCAAGATCGGGCCCACGGGGGATACCTCCACTTT
CDR3 protein: CASSQDRAHGGYLHF

D gene: TRBD2
V gene: TRBV4-1
J gene: TRBJ2-5
clone size: few
CDR3 DNA: TGCGCCAGCAGCCAAGATGCGGGGGGGTTTGAGACCCAGTACTTC
CDR3 protein: CASSQDAGGFETQYF

D gene: TRBD1
V gene: TRBV5-1
J gene: TRBJ2-3
clone size: few
CDR3 DNA: TGCGCCAGCAGCTGGGACGGATCCGGGACAGTAAGAGATACGCAGTATTTT
CDR3 protein: CASSWDGSGTVRDTQYF

D gene: TRBD2
V gene: TRBV9
J gene: TRBJ2-1
clone size: .
CDR3 DNA: TGTGCCAGCAGCGAAGCGTGGGCCCCAGCTAGCGGGCTCAATGAGCAGTTCTTC
CDR3 protein: CASSEAWAPASGLNEQFF

D gene: .
V gene: TRBV20-1
J gene: TRBJ2-1
clone size: .
CDR3 DNA: TGCAGTGCTAGAGTTCCCCTGTATAATGAGCAGTTCTTC
CDR3 protein: CSARVPLYNEQFF

D gene: TRBD1
V gene: TRBV6-6
J gene: TRBJ2-5
clone size: .
CDR3 DNA: TGTGCCAGCAGTAACTACAGGGGCGCTGGGGAGACCCAGTACTTC
CDR3 protein: CASSNYRGAGETQYF

D gene: TRBD2
V gene: TRBV12-3/TRBV12-4
J gene: TRBJ2-2
clone size: .
CDR3 DNA: TGTGCCAGCAGTACGGGACTAGCGGGGAGTGACGGGGAGCTGTTTTTT
CDR3 protein: CASSTGLAGSDGELFF

D gene: .
V gene: TRBV5-1
J gene: TRBJ1-4
clone size: few
CDR3 DNA: TGCGCCAGCAGCAGATACAGGGCTCGGGGTGAAAAACTGTTTTTT
CDR3 protein: CASSRYRARGEKLFF

D gene: .
V gene: TRBV4-2
J gene: TRBJ2-1
clone size: many
CDR3 DNA: TGTGCCAGCAGCCAGTCGCTAGAGAACAATGAGCAGTTCTTC
CDR3 protein: CASSQSLENNEQFF

D gene: .
V gene: TRBV15
J gene: TRBJ2-3
clone size: .
CDR3 DNA: TGTGCCACCAGCAGCTTGGAAGATACGCAGTATTTT
CDR3 protein: CATSSLEDTQYF

D gene: .
V gene: TRBV12-3/TRBV12-4
J gene: TRBJ2-3
clone size: few
CDR3 DNA: TGTGCCAGCAGTTCTAGTGGCCCCGCAGATACGCAGTATTTT
CDR3 protein: CASSSSGPADTQYF

D gene: .
V gene: TRBV29-1
J gene: TRBJ2-7
clone size: few
CDR3 DNA: TGCAGCGGCGGGTCAGGGTTCGAGCAGTACTTC
CDR3 protein: CSGGSGFEQYF

D gene: TRBD2
V gene: TRBV11-2
J gene: TRBJ2-5
clone size: .
CDR3 DNA: TGTGCCAGCAGCTTTGGACTAGCGGGGGGGTACCAAGAGACCCAGTACTTC
CDR3 protein: CASSFGLAGGYQETQYF

D gene: TRBD1
V gene: TRBV9
J gene: TRBJ2-3
clone size: few
CDR3 DNA: TGTGCCAGCAGCGTGGATCAGGGGGCCTCTGGGTATACGCAGTATTTT
CDR3 protein: CASSVDQGASGYTQYF

D gene: .
V gene: TRBV6-2/TRBV6-3
J gene: TRBJ1-1
clone size: few
CDR3 DNA: TGTGCCAGCAGTTACCATTTGGGACAAATGAACACTGAAGCTTTCTTT
CDR3 protein: CASSYHLGQMNTEAFF

D gene: .
V gene: TRBV19
J gene: TRBJ2-1
clone size: .
CDR3 DNA: TGTGCCAGCGATTGGCTAAAAAGGAATGAGCAGTTCTTC
CDR3 protein: CASDWLKRNEQFF

D gene: .
V gene: TRBV7-2
J gene: TRBJ1-1
clone size: .
CDR3 DNA: TGTGCCAGCAGCTCCGTACCTTTGAGTGAAGCTTTCTTT
CDR3 protein: CASSSVPLSEAFF

D gene: .
V gene: TRBV19
J gene: TRBJ2-3
clone size: .
CDR3 DNA: TGTGCCAGTGGAGTAAGTTCGGCGGGCACAGATACGCAGTATTTT
CDR3 protein: CASGVSSAGTDTQYF

D gene: .
V gene: TRBV7-9
J gene: TRBJ2-2
clone size: few
CDR3 DNA: TGTGCCAGCAGCAAGATAGCGCTACTGAACACCGGGGAGCTGTTTTTT
CDR3 protein: CASSKIALLNTGELFF

D gene: TRBD1
V gene: TRBV20-1
J gene: TRBJ2-3
clone size: .
CDR3 DNA: TGCAGTGCGACAGGGGGCTATCGCACAGATACGCAGTATTTT
CDR3 protein: CSATGGYRTDTQYF

D gene: .
V gene: TRBV2
J gene: TRBJ2-3
clone size: few
CDR3 DNA: TGTGCCAGCGCAACTATCCCGGGAAGGGGAGGCACAGATACGCAGTATTTT
CDR3 protein: CASATIPGRGGTDTQYF

D gene: TRBD2
V gene: TRBV7-9
J gene: TRBJ2-6
clone size: .
CDR3 DNA: TGTGCCAGCAGCCCGACTAGCGGGGCGCTCTCTGGGGCCAACGTCCTGACTTTC
CDR3 protein: CASSPTSGALSGANVLTF

D gene: TRBD1
V gene: TRBV2
J gene: TRBJ1-4
clone size: .
CDR3 DNA: TGTGCCAGCAGTGAGGTCCGTGGGACAGGGGGCGAAAAACTGTTTTTT
CDR3 protein: CASSEVRGTGGEKLFF

D gene: .
V gene: TRBV6-1
J gene: TRBJ1-1
clone size: few
CDR3 DNA: TGTGCCAGCAGTGGTACGGAAGCGGGTGAAGCTTTCTTT
CDR3 protein: CASSGTEAGEAFF

D gene: .
V gene: TRBV20-1
J gene: TRBJ1-4
clone size: .
CDR3 DNA: TGCAGTGCTAGAGTGAAGGGGTACGGTGAAAAACTGTTTTTT
CDR3 protein: CSARVKGYGEKLFF

D gene: TRBD1
V gene: TRBV4-1
J gene: TRBJ2-2
clone size: .
CDR3 DNA: TGCGCCAGCAGCCAAGGACAGGGGGCCACCGGGGAGCTGTTTTTT
CDR3 protein: CASSQGQGATGELFF

D gene: .
V gene: TRBV29-1
J gene: TRBJ1-2
clone size: .
CDR3 DNA: TGCAGCGTCTCGACGTTCTATGGCTACACCTTC
CDR3 protein: CSVSTFYGYTF

D gene: TRBD1
V gene: TRBV9
J gene: TRBJ2-1
clone size: many
CDR3 DNA: TGTGCCAGCAGCGCAACAGGGGGCCCCTACAATGAGCAGTTCTTC
CDR3 protein: CASSATGGPYNEQFF

D gene: TRBD1
V gene: TRBV6-2/TRBV6-3
J gene: TRBJ1-1
clone size: few
CDR3 DNA: TGTGCCAGCAGTTACGGGGACAGCAACACTGAAGCTTTCTTT
CDR3 protein: CASSYGDSNTEAFF

D gene: TRBD2
V gene: TRBV29-1
J gene: TRBJ2-2
clone size: few
CDR3 DNA: TGCAGCGTATCGCTAGCGGGGGGGAACACCGGGGAGCTGTTTTTT
CDR3 protein: CSVSLAGGNTGELFF

D gene: TRBD1
V gene: TRBV7-9
J gene: TRBJ2-2
clone size: .
CDR3 DNA: TGTGCCAGCAGCTTCGGGACAGCCACCGGGGAGCTGTTTTTT
CDR3 protein: CASSFGTATGELFF

D gene: .
V gene: TRBV5-1
J gene: TRBJ2-2
clone size: .
CDR3 DNA: TGCGCCAGCAGCTGGAACACCGGGGAGCTGTTTTTT
CDR3 protein: CASSWNTGELFF

D gene: TRBD1
V gene: TRBV5-5
J gene: TRBJ2-7
clone size: .
CDR3 DNA: TGTGCCAGCGGCGCCCGGGACAGGACCTACGAGCAGTACTTC
CDR3 protein: CASGARDRTYEQYF

D gene: TRBD1
V gene: TRBV13
J gene: TRBJ2-4
clone size: .
CDR3 DNA: TGTGCCAGCACCGAATGGGACAGGGGGAGGAACATTCAGTACTTC
CDR3 protein: CASTEWDRGRNIQYF

D gene: .
V gene: TRBV7-2
J gene: TRBJ2-2
clone size: .
CDR3 DNA: TGTGCCAGCAGCCCGCTGCGGTCGGACGCCGGGGAGCTGTTTTTT
CDR3 protein: CASSPLRSDAGELFF

D gene: .
V gene: TRBV10-2
J gene: TRBJ2-7
clone size: .
CDR3 DNA: TGCGCCAGCAGTCCAACCTACGAGCAGTACTTC
CDR3 protein: CASSPTYEQYF

D gene: TRBD2
V gene: TRBV7-2
J gene: TRBJ2-1
clone size: many
CDR3 DNA: TGTGCCAGCAGCTTAATTCCTAGCGGGGGGGCTAATGAGCAGTTCTTC
CDR3 protein: CASSLIPSGGANEQFF

D gene: .
V gene: TRBV6-5
J gene: TRBJ2-2
clone size: many
CDR3 DNA: TGTGCCAGCTGGCGGGGAGACACCGGGGAGCTGTTTTTT
CDR3 protein: CASWRGDTGELFF

D gene: .
V gene: TRBV20-1
J gene: TRBJ1-1
clone size: few
CDR3 DNA: TGCAGTGCTAGAGATAGGGGTGAACCTGAAGCTTTCTTT
CDR3 protein: CSARDRGEPEAFF

D gene: TRBD2
V gene: TRBV19
J gene: TRBJ2-5
clone size: many
CDR3 DNA: TGTGCCAGTAGCTTGACTAGCGGGGGGTTTGAGACCCAGTACTTC
CDR3 protein: CASSLTSGGFETQYF

D gene: .
V gene: TRBV11-2
J gene: TRBJ2-6
clone size: .
CDR3 DNA: TGTGCCAGCAGCCACACACCGTTCTCCGGGGCCAACGTCCTGACTTTC
CDR3 protein: CASSHTPFSGANVLTF

D gene: TRBD2
V gene: TRBV7-9
J gene: TRBJ2-1
clone size: few
CDR3 DNA: TGTGCCCTTAAGGGACTAGCGGGGGTCTACAATGAGCAGTTCTTC
CDR3 protein: CALKGLAGVYNEQFF

D gene: TRBD1
V gene: TRBV6-2/TRBV6-3
J gene: TRBJ1-5
clone size: many
CDR3 DNA: TGTGCCAGCAGCTGGGACAGGGGCCATCAGCCCCAGCATTTT
CDR3 protein: CASSWDRGHQPQHF

D gene: .
V gene: TRBV3-1
J gene: TRBJ2-1
clone size: few
CDR3 DNA: TGTGCCAGCAGCCTGACTCTGGACACCGACCTTGAGCAGTTCTTC
CDR3 protein: CASSLTLDTDLEQFF

D gene: .
V gene: TRBV9
J gene: TRBJ2-5
clone size: .
CDR3 DNA: TGTGCCAGCAGTCCCGAAGCAGCAGAGACCCAGTACTTC
CDR3 protein: CASSPEAAETQYF

D gene: .
V gene: TRBV20-1
J gene: TRBJ2-5
clone size: few
CDR3 DNA: TGCAGTGCTAGAGGGGTAGTAAGACAAGAGACCCAGTACTTC
CDR3 protein: CSARGVVRQETQYF

D gene: .
V gene: TRBV7-2
J gene: TRBJ2-7
clone size: many
CDR3 DNA: TGTGCCAGCAGCCCTTTACCCGGCGGGACCGACGAGCAGTACTTC
CDR3 protein: CASSPLPGGTDEQYF

D gene: .
V gene: TRBV4-3
J gene: TRBJ2-1
clone size: .
CDR3 DNA: TGCGCCAGCAGCTTTCACCAGGTACAGGAGAGATACAATGAGCAGTTCTTC
CDR3 protein: CASSFHQVQERYNEQFF

D gene: .
V gene: TRBV2
J gene: TRBJ2-3
clone size: few
CDR3 DNA: TGTGCCAGGGCAGGGGACTACGAAGACACAGATACGCAGTATTTT
CDR3 protein: CARAGDYEDTDTQYF

D gene: .
V gene: TRBV4-1
J gene: TRBJ1-5
clone size: .
CDR3 DNA: TGCGCCAGCAGCCAAGAGGTCGGGATTCAGCCCCAGCATTTT
CDR3 protein: CASSQEVGIQPQHF